This TCR beta chain stems from a study of blood T cell repertoires in COVID-19 (dated by TCRdb to 2018 to 2021). General notes on the study: Samples covering the acute and convalescent phases of COVID-19 were provided by collaborators in the United States, Italy and Spain. Where available, HLA class I and class II types were obtained from metadata supplied by the sample provider rather than from assay-based typing. The material from the prospective study consisted of cDNA or gDNA derived from T cells, B-cell-depleted T cells, or PBMCs. The dataset comprised deeply sampled blood TCRbeta repertoires from subjects exposed to, actively infected with, or recovered from COVID-19. Samples came from the ongoing ImmuneRACE study (first 160 participants) plus 1,254 subjects from 6 global collaborators. The repertoires were made available in a free public database intended to serve as a resource for research on the immune response to SARS-CoV-2. Nearly every sample came with metadata listing a de-identified subject ID, COVID-19 status, age in years and sex. General conclusions and limits of the study: Clinical and demographic metadata were provided uncurated, with the amount varying by source and participant.

Participants in the prospective study were aged roughly 18 to 89 years, lived in about two dozen United States geographic areas, and enrolled through a virtual design. Cohort assignment in the prospective study relied on participant-reported clinical history from a screening survey and a study questionnaire. Exposed participants had been in contact with someone with a PCR-confirmed or clinician-diagnosed COVID-19 case within 2 weeks of study entry. In the prospective study, mobile phlebotomists collected whole blood, serum and a nasopharyngeal or oropharyngeal swab from each participant. Over an approximately two-month period, participants in the prospective study had the option of providing additional blood draws and questionnaires. Prospective study blood samples were shipped either frozen or at room temperature before DNA extraction. The CDR3 sequence holds 15 residues, the cysteine and phenylalanine included. The DNA shown is the 45-base CDR3, in frame from base 1. Trimming at the junction amounts to 4 bases on V and 0 bases on J, and the germline ends lie 12 bases apart. Reading the germline V gene gives CDR1 SGHTA and CDR2 FQGNSA.

TCRbeta CDR3 regions were amplified from genomic DNA by means of the immunoSEQ Assay, a bias-controlled multiplex PCR. The original pipeline was this. Nucleated cell counts per sample were estimated from amplification of reference gene primers within the assay. To quantify the absolute abundance of each unique TCRbeta CDR3 rearrangement, sequence reads were collapsed and filtered. Productive Simpson clonality was computed per sample as the square root of Simpson's diversity index over productive rearrangements. The clones in this table, taken by TCRdb from immuneACCESS, are in-frame only. Not every clone is retained; where verified, under half of the shortfall comes from an unresolved V gene, and the cause of the rest is unknown. For V, J and clone size, that table is used; D and trimming come from the DNA. This sample is represented by under 450,000 clones; 91% of them were singletons. The leading ten clones occupy roughly 0.9% of the sample.

On this clone: What this receptor recognizes is not known. The record has no base qualities; no much larger clone is one base away.

The clonotype comes from a woman aged 40 to 50 who had been exposed to COVID-19. The sample taken for sequencing was PBMCs or T cells enriched from blood (not recorded which). The sequence links TRBV7-2 to TRBJ1-2, with no confident D gene call. For the CDR3, the sequence is CASSSGERANYGYTF. The DNA reads as follows: TGTGCCAGCAGCTCTGGAGAGAGAGCTAACTATGGCTACACCTTC.